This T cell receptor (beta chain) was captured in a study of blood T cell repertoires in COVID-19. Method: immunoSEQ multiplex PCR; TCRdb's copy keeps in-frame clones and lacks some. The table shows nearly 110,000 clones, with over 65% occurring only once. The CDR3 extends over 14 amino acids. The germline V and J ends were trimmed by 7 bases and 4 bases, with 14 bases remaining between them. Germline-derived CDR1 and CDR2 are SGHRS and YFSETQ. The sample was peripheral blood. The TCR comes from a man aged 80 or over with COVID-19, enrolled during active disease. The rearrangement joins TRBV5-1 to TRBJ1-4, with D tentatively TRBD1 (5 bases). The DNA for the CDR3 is TGCGCCAGCGCAATGGGGCAGGGTAATGAAAAACTGTTTTTT. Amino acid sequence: CASAMGQGNEKLFF.